These 12 T cell receptor beta chains were sequenced from one sample in a study of a mutant IDH1 vaccine in newly diagnosed glioma. Their recognized antigens are unknown. Time point noted: week 47, end of study. Vaccine doses each comprised 300 ug of mutant IDH1 20-mer peptide, with topical imiquimod. Only in-frame clones appear in the TCRdb table, and some are missing; sequencing was by immunoSEQ multiplex PCR. The sample shows fewer than 55,000 clones, roughly 61% of them seen only once. Material: peripheral blood mononuclear cells (PBMCs), obtained from a glioma patient whose treatment included an IDH1 peptide vaccine. The receptors shown here come from a middle-aged man with glioma. Some clones in this sample may be carry-over from other donors' samples.

The V call is TRBV2, the J call TRBJ1-2; D call uncertain. The CDR3 contains 15 residues. The ends were cut back, 5 bases at V and 0 bases at J, with 13 bases in the middle. Per the germline V gene, CDR1 is SNHLY and CDR2 is FYNNEI. The CDR3 DNA is TGTGCCAGCAGTCCCGGGCTACCAGCTAACTATGGCTACACCTTC. Translation: CASSPGLPANYGYTF.

This chain uses TRBV6-1 with TRBJ2-5, with 9 bases lining up with TRBD1. Germline V gene data show CDR1 as MNHNS and CDR2 as SASEGT. V shed 3 bases and J 5 bases; nucleotides not matched to a gene: 4. The CDR3 is 14 residues long. The DNA for the CDR3 is TGTGCCAGCAGTGACGGGACAGGGCGGGAGACCCAGTACTTC. It encodes CASSDGTGRETQYF.

The chain links TRBV2 to TRBJ1-2; 8 bases line up with TRBD1. The CDR3 runs to 14 residues. The J segment lost 1 base and the V segment lost 7 bases, leaving 5 bases of the junction unmatched. Germline CDR1 SNHLY, CDR2 FYNNEI. This CDR3 is CASTGQGVNYGYTF. The CDR3 coding sequence is TGTGCCAGCACTGGACAGGGCGTTAACTATGGCTACACCTTC.

This clone was recorded a few times. The chain employs TRBV10-1 and TRBJ2-7, with D maybe TRBD1 (6 bases). V gave up 6 bases and J gave up 2 bases, with 14 bases separating them. Per the germline V gene, CDR1 is WNHNN and CDR2 is SYGVQD (reference sequence). The CDR3 has 14 residues. The CDR3 DNA follows: TGCGCCAGCAGATCAGGGGTATGGCCCTACGAGCAGTACTTC. Its translation is CASRSGVWPYEQYF.

CDR3 amino acids: CASSPTTYNEQFF. DNA of the CDR3: TGTGCCAGCTCACCAACTACCTACAATGAGCAGTTCTTC. The V and J genes are TRBV18 and TRBJ2-1; D gene unclear. The CDR3 is 13 amino acids. V lost 2 bases and J 2 bases, leaving 4 bases between the germline ends. Germline CDR1 is KGHSH and CDR2 is LQKENI.

The sample holds a few counts of this clone. In DNA form, the CDR3 reads TGTGCCAGCAGTTTACTGGACAGGGCTGAAAAACTGTTTTTT. Translating it yields CASSLLDRAEKLFF. This chain links TRBV6-6 with TRBJ1-4, with 8 nucleotides matching TRBD1. Germline CDR1 reads MNHNY; CDR2 reads SVGAGI (reference sequence). The J segment lost 7 bases and the V segment lost 4 bases, leaving 5 bases of the junction unmatched. This CDR3 contains 14 residues.

The V gene is TRBV19, the J gene TRBJ2-3; D ambiguous. Germline CDR1 is LNHDA and CDR2 is SQIVND (reference sequence). The CDR3 is 14 amino acids. Deletions cut 1 base from V and 6 bases from J, with 11 bases between. This CDR3 is CASSIAAGVDTQYF. The CDR3 DNA reads TGTGCCAGTAGTATAGCAGCTGGTGTGGATACGCAGTATTTT.

This clone was recorded only once. V gene TRBV7-9 combines with J gene TRBJ2-7; D may be TRBD2 (6 bases). V shed 2 bases and J shed 0 bases, with 17 bases lying between them. This CDR3 has 17 amino acids. Germline values: CDR1 SEHNR, CDR2 FQNEAQ (reference sequence). CDR3 DNA: TGTGCCAGCAGCTTATTACTTCGGGACGGGAGCTCCTACGAGCAGTACTTC. Encoded protein: CASSLLLRDGSSYEQYF.

This chain links TRBV4-1 with TRBJ1-1; D is unresolved. The CDR3 runs to 14 residues. Germline CDR1 MGHRA, CDR2 YSYEKL. V lost 3 bases and J 0 bases, leaving 8 bases between the germline ends. The CDR3 reads CASSQSQMNTEAFF. CDR3 DNA: TGCGCCAGCAGCCAGTCCCAGATGAACACTGAAGCTTTCTTT.

The chain has TRBV2 and TRBJ1-5; maybe TRBD1 (6 bases). CDR3 size: 15 residues. Per germline, CDR1 SNHLY and CDR2 FYNNEI. Trimming took 4 bases from V and 9 from J, leaving 19 bases between them. The CDR3 DNA reads TGTGCCAGCAGTGTAGGGGGGCCCCGGGTGGGGCCCCAGCATTTT. The encoded protein is CASSVGGPRVGPQHF.

This chain connects TRBV30 to TRBJ1-5; D remains ambiguous. The CDR3 runs to 13 residues. The V and J ends lost 2 bases and 5 bases respectively, with 10 bases between them. Germline CDR1 is GTSNPN and CDR2 is SVGIG (reference sequence). CDR3 loop: CAWSPRPDQPQHF. DNA of the CDR3: TGTGCCTGGAGTCCCCGACCTGATCAGCCCCAGCATTTT. Drawing the rest from reference TRBV30 and TRBJ1-5, the complete variable domain is SQTIHQWPATLVQPVGSPLSLECTVEGTSNPNLYWYRQAAGRGLQLLFYSVGIGQISSEVPQNLSASRPQDRQFILSSKKLLLSDSGFYLCAWSPRPDQPQHFGDGTRLSIL.

The V call is TRBV5-4, the J call TRBJ2-2; TRBD2 aligns across 8 bases. Germline V gives CDR1 SGHNT, CDR2 YYREEE (reference sequence). The CDR3 totals 17 residues. V lost 4 bases to trimming and J lost 2 bases; unmatched junction nucleotides: 10. CDR3 coding DNA: TGTGCCAGCAGCCCCGGGACGACTAGCGCTAACACCGGGGAGCTGTTTTTT. Translated: CASSPGTTSANTGELFF. Together with reference TRBV5-4 and TRBJ2-2, the CDR3 gives the full variable domain: ETGVTQSPTHLIKTRGQQVTLRCSSQSGHNTVSWYQQALGQGPQFIFQYYREEENGRGNFPPRFSGLQFPNYSSELNVNALELDDSALYLCASSPGTTSANTGELFFGEGSRLTVL.